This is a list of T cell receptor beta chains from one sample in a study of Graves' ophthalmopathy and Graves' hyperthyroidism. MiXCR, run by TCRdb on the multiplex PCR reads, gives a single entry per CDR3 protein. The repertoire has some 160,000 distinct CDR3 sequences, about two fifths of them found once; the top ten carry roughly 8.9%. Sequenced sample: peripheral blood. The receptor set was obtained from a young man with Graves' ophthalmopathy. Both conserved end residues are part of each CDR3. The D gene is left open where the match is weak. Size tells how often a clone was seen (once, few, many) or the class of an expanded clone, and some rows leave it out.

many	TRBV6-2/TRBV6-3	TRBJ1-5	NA	TGTGCCAGCAGTTATACGGCTGGGCAGCCCCAGCATTTT	CASSYTAGQPQHF
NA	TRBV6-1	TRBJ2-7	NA	TGTGCCAGCGGGGAAGCGGGCTCCCACGAGCAGTACTTC	CASGEAGSHEQYF
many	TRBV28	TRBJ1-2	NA	TGTGCCAGCAGTTTATCCGGGGGTTTTACGGATGGCTACACCTTC	CASSLSGGFTDGYTF
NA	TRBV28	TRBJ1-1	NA	TGTGCCAGCAGTTTTCGCTTGGGGAGGTATATGAACACTGAAGCTTTCTTT	CASSFRLGRYMNTEAFF
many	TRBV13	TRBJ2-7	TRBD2	TGTGCCAGCAGCGACCGGTGGGGCCGGATCAGCGGGAGATCCTACGAGCAGTACTTC	CASSDRWGRISGRSYEQYF
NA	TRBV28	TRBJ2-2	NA	TGTGCCAGCAGAGACGTCAGGGAGCTGTTTTTT	CASRDVRELFF
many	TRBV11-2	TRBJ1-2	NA	TGTGCCAGCAGCTTAGTCGCGGAAGACTATGGCTACACCTTC	CASSLVAEDYGYTF
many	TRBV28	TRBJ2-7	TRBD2	TGTGCCAGCACGATTAGCGGGAGTTCCGAGCAGTACTTC	CASTISGSSEQYF
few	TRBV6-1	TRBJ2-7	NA	TGTGCCAGCAGGGGGGCGTCGGTGTGGGAGCAGTACTTC	CASRGASVWEQYF
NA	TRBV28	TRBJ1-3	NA	TGTGCCAGCACCTCCAGAGGGGGAACTGGAAACACCATATATTTT	CASTSRGGTGNTIYF
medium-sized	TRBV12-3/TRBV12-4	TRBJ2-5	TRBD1	TGTGCCAGCAGTTTAAGGGACAGGGCGGAGGAGACCCAGTACTTC	CASSLRDRAEETQYF
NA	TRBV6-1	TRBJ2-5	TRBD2	TGTGCCACCACCTCCCGGGGGGGCGGTGAGACCCAGTACTTC	CATTSRGGGETQYF
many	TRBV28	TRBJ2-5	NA	TGTGCCAGCACAGGGGTCGGGGCCCAGTACTTC	CASTGVGAQYF